The following is a T cell receptor beta chain sequence with its context. As for treatment: oral pan-JAK inhibitor, 5-10 mg twice daily. Obtained from alopecia areata patients were lesional scalp punch biopsies along with peripheral blood. These data originate in a study of CD8+ T cells in alopecia areata. Germline V gives CDR1 GTSNPN, CDR2 SVGIG (reference sequence). The V gene end was trimmed by 3 bases and the J gene end by 8 bases; junction bases not matched to a gene: 3. The CDR3 sequence is 13 residues long. Extracted RNA was reverse transcribed into cDNA, the sequencing template. Measured with immunoSEQ multiplex PCR; TCRdb has only the in-frame clones, and not every one. Of 150,000 to 200,000 clones in the sample, less than 70% were seen once.

This TCR was sampled from a human donor with alopecia areata. The rearrangement links TRBV30 to TRBJ2-1; the match to TRBD1 covers 11 bases. Sample: CD8+ T cells sorted from blood, taken at week 24, from a patient treated with tofacitinib. The CDR3 is CAWSGQGAYEQFF. The CDR3 DNA follows: TGTGCCTGGAGCGGACAGGGGGCATATGAGCAGTTCTTC.